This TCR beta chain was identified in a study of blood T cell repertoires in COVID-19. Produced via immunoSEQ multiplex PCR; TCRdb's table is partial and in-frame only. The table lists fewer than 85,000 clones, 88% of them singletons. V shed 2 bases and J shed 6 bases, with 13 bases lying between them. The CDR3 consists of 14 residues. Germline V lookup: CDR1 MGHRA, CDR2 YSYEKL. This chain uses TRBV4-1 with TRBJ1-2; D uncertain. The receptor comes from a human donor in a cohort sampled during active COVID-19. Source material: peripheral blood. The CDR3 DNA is TGCGCCAGCAGCCAATCTCGAGGGAGTAATGGCTACACCTTC. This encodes CASSQSRGSNGYTF.